The entry that follows covers one T cell receptor beta chain sequence. It was with a sample-barcoded 5' primer and a J-beta primer mix that a second PCR of roughly 7 to 12 cycles was run. Every sample gave at least 2.5 million paired-end reads containing CDR3. TCRdb used MiXCR to reprocess the 5' RACE reads, holding one entry per CDR3 protein. In the table there are 910,000 or so distinct CDR3 sequences, roughly half of which are singletons. The sample is drawn from a study of blood T cells in healthy people across ages. From germline, CDR1 is MGHDK and CDR2 SYGVNS. The CDR3 runs 13 residues. The V and J ends lost 8 bases and 0 bases respectively, with 11 bases between them.

Sequenced: blood. The chain has TRBV25-1 and TRBJ2-7; D assignment may be TRBD1 or TRBD2 (5 bases each). The sequence was collected from a woman aged 60 to 75 in good health. The CDR3 DNA is TGTGCCAGCGGGGACGCAAGCTCCTACGAGCAGTACTTC. It translates to CASGDASSYEQYF.